This is a list of T cell receptor beta chains from one sample in a study of regulatory T cells in long-lasting Graves disease. One entry per CDR3 protein, called by TCRdb with MiXCR from the multiplex PCR reads. The sample shows nearly 350,000 distinct CDR3 sequences, 20% of them seen only once. This sample comprised peripheral blood mononuclear cells (PBMCs), obtained when the disease was refractory, from a patient treated with antithyroid drugs. The receptors were sampled from a female donor with Graves disease. Both conserved end residues are part of each CDR3. The D gene is left open where the match is weak. Size values are once, few and many counts, or a class for expanded clones, and some rows have none.

clone_size j_call v_call d_call cdr3_aa cdr3_nt
NA TRBJ2-1 TRBV7-2 NA CASSWVTNEQFF TGTGCCAGCAGCTGGGTTACCAATGAGCAGTTCTTC
few TRBJ2-7 TRBV6-1 TRBD1 CASSDRDRPPLYEQYF TGTGCCAGCAGTGACAGGGACAGGCCCCCACTCTACGAGCAGTACTTC
NA TRBJ2-4 TRBV20-1 NA CSARDPNRNIQYF TGCAGTGCTAGAGATCCCAACAGGAACATTCAGTACTTC
NA TRBJ1-2 TRBV4-1 TRBD1 CASSVSTGGSYGYTF TGTGCCAGCAGCGTATCGACAGGGGGCAGCTATGGCTACACCTTC
NA TRBJ1-4 TRBV5-1 NA CASSSQGLTNEKLFF TGCGCCAGCAGCTCTCAGGGGCTGACTAATGAAAAACTGTTTTTT
many TRBJ2-5 TRBV12-3/TRBV12-4 NA CASSFTSQETQYF TGTGCCAGCAGTTTTACCAGCCAAGAGACCCAGTACTTC
many TRBJ2-7 TRBV28 NA CASSTPGGGREQYF TGTGCCAGCAGTACCCCTGGGGGGGGGCGCGAGCAGTACTTC
many TRBJ2-7 TRBV5-1 NA CASSAGHRYYEQYF TGCGCCAGCAGCGCGGGACACCGCTACTACGAGCAGTACTTC
NA TRBJ2-7 TRBV28 NA CASSFSRYEQYF TGTGCCAGCAGTTTCTCTAGGTACGAGCAGTACTTC
few TRBJ2-7 TRBV12-3/TRBV12-4 NA CASSLGQYSEQYF TGTGCCAGCAGTTTGGGGCAGTACAGCGAGCAGTACTTC
few TRBJ1-2 TRBV19 NA CASKDRWGAGYGYTF TGTGCCAGTAAGGACAGATGGGGGGCCGGGTACGGCTACACCTTC
NA TRBJ1-5 TRBV4-1 TRBD1 CASSQSDRGTQPQHF TGCGCCAGCAGCCAAAGTGACAGGGGGACTCAGCCCCAGCATTTT
NA TRBJ2-2 TRBV4-1 NA CASSPLAVTNTGELFF TGCGCCAGCAGCCCATTAGCGGTTACGAACACCGGGGAGCTGTTTTTT
NA TRBJ1-4 TRBV29-1 TRBD1 CSVGPHRGGNEKLFF TGCAGCGTTGGGCCCCACAGGGGTGGAAATGAAAAACTGTTTTTT
many TRBJ1-6 TRBV3-1 NA CASSQGTVTNSPLHF TGTGCCAGCAGCCAAGGGACGGTGACTAATTCACCCCTCCACTTT
few TRBJ1-1 TRBV4-1 NA CASSPGGPRAFF TGCGCCAGCAGCCCCGGTGGCCCTCGGGCTTTCTTT
NA TRBJ1-2 TRBV15 NA CATTQGDINYGYTF TGTGCCACCACCCAGGGCGATATCAACTATGGCTACACCTTC
NA TRBJ2-1 TRBV4-3 NA CASSQDLGRGDTYNEQFF TGCGCCAGCAGCCAAGATTTAGGGCGGGGCGATACCTACAATGAGCAGTTCTTC
many TRBJ2-2 TRBV11-2 NA CASSTNRVPGELFF TGTGCCAGCAGCACCAACAGGGTTCCCGGGGAGCTGTTTTTT
many TRBJ1-6 TRBV5-8 NA CASSLAGNSYNSPLHF TGTGCCAGCAGCTTGGCCGGGAACTCCTATAATTCACCCCTCCACTTT
NA TRBJ1-3 TRBV5-1 NA CASSRRGEEENTIYF TGCGCCAGCAGTCGGCGGGGCGAGGAGGAAAACACCATATATTTT
many TRBJ2-5 TRBV12-3/TRBV12-4 NA CASSFTGTTQETQYF TGTGCCAGCAGTTTTACCGGAACTACACAAGAGACCCAGTACTTC
many TRBJ2-5 TRBV3-1 TRBD1 CASSQPGTGQETQYF TGTGCCAGCAGCCAACCCGGGACAGGACAAGAGACCCAGTACTTC
NA TRBJ1-6 TRBV7-6 TRBD1 CASSLGTGAYVSPLHF TGTGCCAGCAGCTTAGGAACAGGGGCTTACGTTTCACCCCTCCACTTT
NA TRBJ2-7 TRBV5-1 NA CASRLTSSPYEQYF TGCGCCAGCCGCCTTACTAGCAGCCCCTACGAGCAGTACTTC
many TRBJ2-7 TRBV3-1 TRBD2 CASASGTSGEQYF TGTGCCAGCGCCAGCGGGACCTCCGGCGAGCAGTACTTC
many TRBJ1-5 TRBV6-5 TRBD1 CASSSWTGGYQPQHF TGTGCCAGCAGTTCCTGGACAGGGGGGTATCAGCCCCAGCATTTT
once TRBJ2-5 TRBV7-9 TRBD2 CASSLETLAGGPETQYF TGTGCCAGCAGCTTAGAAACACTAGCGGGAGGGCCCGAGACCCAGTACTTC
many TRBJ2-7 TRBV28 NA CASSSSLGTPSYEQYF TGTGCCAGCAGTTCGAGTTTGGGGACTCCCTCCTACGAGCAGTACTTC
many TRBJ1-5 TRBV2 NA CASMGGREQPQHF TGTGCCAGCATGGGGGGAAGGGAGCAGCCCCAGCATTTT
many TRBJ1-2 TRBV24-1 NA CATSDQNYGYTF TGTGCCACCAGTGACCAGAACTATGGCTACACCTTC
NA TRBJ2-3 TRBV12-3/TRBV12-4 NA CASSLFDSTDTQYF TGTGCCAGCAGTTTATTCGATAGCACAGATACGCAGTATTTT
NA TRBJ2-7 TRBV11-3 NA CASSLVWGADGQYF TGTGCCAGCAGCTTAGTGTGGGGGGCCGACGGGCAGTACTTC
many TRBJ1-2 TRBV13 NA CASSLGLRDGYTF TGTGCCAGCAGCTTAGGCCTAAGGGATGGCTACACCTTC
NA TRBJ1-1 TRBV7-9 NA CASSPNIGAEAFF TGTGCCAGCAGCCCTAATATCGGGGCTGAAGCTTTCTTT
NA TRBJ1-3 TRBV18 TRBD1 CASTRGTASGNTIYF TGTGCCAGCACCCGTGGGACAGCTTCTGGAAACACCATATATTTT
many TRBJ2-7 TRBV28 TRBD1 CASSPNRDSSYEQYF TGTGCCAGCAGTCCTAACCGGGACAGCTCCTACGAGCAGTACTTC
few TRBJ1-5 TRBV12-3/TRBV12-4 NA CASSFDSGRNQPQHF TGTGCCAGCAGTTTCGACAGCGGCCGCAATCAGCCCCAGCATTTT
many TRBJ1-5 TRBV12-3/TRBV12-4 TRBD1 CASRSTAGTVGNQPQHF TGTGCCAGCCGTAGCACAGCCGGGACAGTCGGCAATCAGCCCCAGCATTTT
many TRBJ2-7 TRBV13 TRBD2 CASSSKTSGGLEQYF TGTGCCAGCAGCTCTAAGACTAGCGGGGGCCTCGAGCAGTACTTC
many TRBJ1-1 TRBV2 TRBD1 CASRMGQWNTEAFF TGTGCCAGCAGAATGGGACAGTGGAACACTGAAGCTTTCTTT
NA TRBJ1-6 TRBV7-9 NA CASCSGGSPLHF TGTGCCAGCTGCAGTGGGGGTTCACCCCTCCACTTT
many TRBJ1-2 TRBV6-2/TRBV6-3 NA CASSWQGAVGYTF TGTGCCAGCAGTTGGCAGGGAGCCGTGGGCTACACCTTC
many TRBJ2-5 TRBV2 TRBD2 CASSDKRGEPYQETQYF TGTGCCAGCAGTGATAAGCGGGGGGAACCGTACCAAGAGACCCAGTACTTC
NA TRBJ1-4 TRBV5-1 NA CASSLDRTRVEKLFF TGCGCCAGCAGCTTGGATAGGACCCGGGTTGAAAAACTGTTTTTT